The source of this TCR beta chain is a study of response to subunit inactivated influenza vaccine. The CDR3 is made up of 15 amino acids. From germline, CDR1 is MNHEY and CDR2 SMNVEV (reference sequence). The ends were cut back, 5 bases at V and 0 bases at J, with 11 bases in the middle. TCRdb re-derived calls from the RT-PCR reads in MiXCR, one entry per CDR3 protein. The repertoire includes a few hundred thousand distinct CDR3 sequences, 11% of them detected once, and around 10% sits in the top ten. The same data also contributed to another study, on T cells expressing NK-cell markers. From that study: TCR beta cDNA was made by 5'RACE template switching with UMIs. There were seven HCMV-seropositive donors and one seronegative donor among the eight sequenced. Alpha-beta TCR T cells were the sole sorting target in several experiments, owing to an anti-gamma-delta TCR antibody. More than five donors had dominant NKG2C+ clonotypes that comprised roughly 1.0-8% of their CD8+ T cells. Where several donors were concerned, these clonotypes also led the CD3+CD56-NKG2C+ fraction.

V gene TRBV27 combines with J gene TRBJ1-5; D uncertain. The receptor was isolated from a man aged 50-60 years who received an inactivated influenza vaccine. Sample: PBMCs from blood, taken on the day of vaccination. Here the CDR3 DNA reads TGTGCCAGCAGTAATTGGGGTAATAGCAATCAGCCCCAGCATTTT. Translating gives CASSNWGNSNQPQHF.